This entry describes one T cell receptor (beta chain). No antigen is known for it. This table comes from immunoSEQ multiplex PCR, and its TCRdb copy is limited to in-frame clones, with some not included. The sample has about 120,000 clones, over 85% seen once. CDR3 length: 14 residues. Germline CDR1 SEHNR, CDR2 FQNEAQ (reference sequence). The V end was cut by 0 bases, the J end by 4 bases, with 9 bases between. The record originates from a study of T cell responses to AZD1222 COVID-19 vaccine. General study results and limits: Every sample of the repertoires postdated the peak T cell response. Spike-wide coverage was observed for vaccine-associated CD4 TCRs, with dominant responses at 160-218 and 743-854. Within unmutated variant regions lay the reported targets of nearly half of spike-specific TCRs.

V gene TRBV7-9 combines with J gene TRBJ1-1; D is perhaps TRBD1 (5 bases). This specimen was peripheral blood, taken on day 0 of AZD1222 vaccination. This sequence originates from an adult in good health. CDR3 amino acids: CASSLARGVTEAFF. CDR3 sequence (DNA): TGTGCCAGCAGCTTAGCTCGGGGGGTCACTGAAGCTTTCTTT.